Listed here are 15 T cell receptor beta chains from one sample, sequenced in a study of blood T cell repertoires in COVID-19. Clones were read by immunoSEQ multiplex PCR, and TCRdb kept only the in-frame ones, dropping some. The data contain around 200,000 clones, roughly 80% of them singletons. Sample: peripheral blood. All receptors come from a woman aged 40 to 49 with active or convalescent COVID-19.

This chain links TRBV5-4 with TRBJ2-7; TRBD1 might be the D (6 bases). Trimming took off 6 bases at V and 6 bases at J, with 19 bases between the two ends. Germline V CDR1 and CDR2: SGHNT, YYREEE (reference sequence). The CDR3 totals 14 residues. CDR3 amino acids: CASTHRALGGEQYF. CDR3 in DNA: TGTGCCAGCACGCACAGGGCTCTCGGAGGCGAGCAGTACTTC. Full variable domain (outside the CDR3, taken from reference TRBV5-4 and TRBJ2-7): ETGVTQSPTHLIKTRGQQVTLRCSSQSGHNTVSWYQQALGQGPQFIFQYYREEENGRGNFPPRFSGLQFPNYSSELNVNALELDDSALYLCASTHRALGGEQYFGPGTRLTVT.

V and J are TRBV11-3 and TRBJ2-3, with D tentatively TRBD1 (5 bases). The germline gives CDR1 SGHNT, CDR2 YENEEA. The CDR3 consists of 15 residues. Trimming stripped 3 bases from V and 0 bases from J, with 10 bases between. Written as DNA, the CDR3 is TGTGCCAGCAGCTTTCAGGGAACTAGCACAGATACGCAGTATTTT. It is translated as CASSFQGTSTDTQYF.

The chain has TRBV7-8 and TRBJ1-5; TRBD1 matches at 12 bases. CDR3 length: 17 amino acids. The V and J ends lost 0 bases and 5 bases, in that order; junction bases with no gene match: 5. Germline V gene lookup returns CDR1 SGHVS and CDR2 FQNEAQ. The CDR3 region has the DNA TGTGCCAGCAGCTTAGCCGTCGGGACAGGGGGCGATCAGCCCCAGCATTTT. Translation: CASSLAVGTGGDQPQHF.

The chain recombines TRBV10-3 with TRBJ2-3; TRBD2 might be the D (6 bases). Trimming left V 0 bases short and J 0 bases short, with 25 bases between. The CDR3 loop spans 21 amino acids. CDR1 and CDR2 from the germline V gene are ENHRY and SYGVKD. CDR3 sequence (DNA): TGTGCCATCAGTGAGTCCGTGGGTTTTGGAGGATTCGGGGGAAGCACAGATACGCAGTATTTT. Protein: CAISESVGFGGFGGSTDTQYF.

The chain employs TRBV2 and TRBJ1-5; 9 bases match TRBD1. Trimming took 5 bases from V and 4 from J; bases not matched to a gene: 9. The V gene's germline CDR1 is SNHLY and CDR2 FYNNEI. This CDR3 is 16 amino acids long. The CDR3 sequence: CASSIRPGQGNQPQHF. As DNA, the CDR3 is TGTGCCAGCAGTATACGACCGGGACAGGGTAATCAGCCCCAGCATTTT.

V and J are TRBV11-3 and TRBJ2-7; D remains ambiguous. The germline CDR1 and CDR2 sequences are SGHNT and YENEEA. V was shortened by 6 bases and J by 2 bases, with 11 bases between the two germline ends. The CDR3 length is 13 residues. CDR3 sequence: CASSAIDPYEQYF. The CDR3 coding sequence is TGTGCCAGCAGTGCGATAGATCCCTACGAGCAGTACTTC.

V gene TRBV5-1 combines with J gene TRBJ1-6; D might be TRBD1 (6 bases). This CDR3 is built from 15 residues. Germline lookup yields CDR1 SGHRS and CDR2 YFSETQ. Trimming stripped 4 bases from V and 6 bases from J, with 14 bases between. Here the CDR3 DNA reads TGCGCCAGCAGCCCGGTGGGGGCAGGTAATTCACCCCTCCACTTT. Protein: CASSPVGAGNSPLHF.

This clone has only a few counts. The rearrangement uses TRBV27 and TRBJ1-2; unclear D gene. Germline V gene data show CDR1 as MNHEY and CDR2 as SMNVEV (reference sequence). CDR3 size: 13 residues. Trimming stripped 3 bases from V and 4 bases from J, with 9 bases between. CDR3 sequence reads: CASSFPGGYGYTF. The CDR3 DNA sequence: TGTGCCAGCAGTTTCCCTGGCGGCTATGGCTACACCTTC.

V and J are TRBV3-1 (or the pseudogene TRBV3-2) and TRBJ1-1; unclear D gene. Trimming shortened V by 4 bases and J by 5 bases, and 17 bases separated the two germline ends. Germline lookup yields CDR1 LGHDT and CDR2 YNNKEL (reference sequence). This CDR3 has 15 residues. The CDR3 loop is CASSPDLSSETEAFF. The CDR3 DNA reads TGTGCCAGCAGCCCCGATCTGAGTAGTGAAACTGAAGCTTTCTTT.

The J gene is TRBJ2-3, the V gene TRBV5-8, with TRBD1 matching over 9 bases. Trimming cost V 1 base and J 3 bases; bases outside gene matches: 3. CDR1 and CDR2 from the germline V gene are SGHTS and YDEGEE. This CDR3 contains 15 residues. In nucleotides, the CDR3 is TGTGCCAGCAGCTTGACAGGGGGCCAGACAGATACGCAGTATTTT. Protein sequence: CASSLTGGQTDTQYF.

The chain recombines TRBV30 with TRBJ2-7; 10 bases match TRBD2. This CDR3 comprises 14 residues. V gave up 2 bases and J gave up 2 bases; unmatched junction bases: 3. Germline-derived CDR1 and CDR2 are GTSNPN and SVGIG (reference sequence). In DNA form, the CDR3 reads TGTGCCTGGAGTTACAGCGGGGGGGCCTACGAGCAGTACTTC. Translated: CAWSYSGGAYEQYF. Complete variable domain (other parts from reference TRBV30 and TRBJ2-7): SQTIHQWPATLVQPVGSPLSLECTVEGTSNPNLYWYRQAAGRGLQLLFYSVGIGQISSEVPQNLSASRPQDRQFILSSKKLLLSDSGFYLCAWSYSGGAYEQYFGPGTRLTVT.

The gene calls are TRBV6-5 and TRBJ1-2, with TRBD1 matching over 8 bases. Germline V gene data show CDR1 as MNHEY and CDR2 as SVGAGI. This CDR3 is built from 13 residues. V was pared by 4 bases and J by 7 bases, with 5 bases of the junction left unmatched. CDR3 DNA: TGTGCCAGCAGTTCCGCAGGGGGCAGTGGCTACACCTTC. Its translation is CASSSAGGSGYTF.

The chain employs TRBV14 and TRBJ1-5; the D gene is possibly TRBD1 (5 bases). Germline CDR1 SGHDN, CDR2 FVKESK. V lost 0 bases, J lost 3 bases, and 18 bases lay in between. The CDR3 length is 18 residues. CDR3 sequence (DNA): TGTGCCAGCAGCCAAGAAAATAGGCTGCGACAGATCAATCAGCCCCAGCATTTT. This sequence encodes CASSQENRLRQINQPQHF.

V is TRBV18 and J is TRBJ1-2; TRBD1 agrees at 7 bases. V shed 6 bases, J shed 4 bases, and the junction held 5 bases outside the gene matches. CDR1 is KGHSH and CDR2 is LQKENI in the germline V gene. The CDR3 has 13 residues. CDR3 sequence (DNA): TGTGCCAGCTCCCGGACAGGATTCTATGGCTACACCTTC. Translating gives CASSRTGFYGYTF. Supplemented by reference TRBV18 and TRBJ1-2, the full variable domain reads NAGVMQNPRHLVRRRGQEARLRCSPMKGHSHVYWYRQLPEEGLKFMVYLQKENIIDESGMPKERFSAEFPKEGPSILRIQQVVRGDSAAYFCASSRTGFYGYTFGSGTRLTVV.

The CDR3 DNA follows: TGCGCCAGCAGATTTCCGGACAGGGGGCCCTACACCTTC. Protein product: CASRFPDRGPYTF. V usage is TRBV10-2 and J usage is TRBJ1-2; 11 nucleotides align to TRBD1. V was clipped by 6 bases and J by 10 bases; unmatched bases: 7. Germline V gene data show CDR1 as WSHSY and CDR2 as SAAADI. The CDR3 runs to 13 residues.